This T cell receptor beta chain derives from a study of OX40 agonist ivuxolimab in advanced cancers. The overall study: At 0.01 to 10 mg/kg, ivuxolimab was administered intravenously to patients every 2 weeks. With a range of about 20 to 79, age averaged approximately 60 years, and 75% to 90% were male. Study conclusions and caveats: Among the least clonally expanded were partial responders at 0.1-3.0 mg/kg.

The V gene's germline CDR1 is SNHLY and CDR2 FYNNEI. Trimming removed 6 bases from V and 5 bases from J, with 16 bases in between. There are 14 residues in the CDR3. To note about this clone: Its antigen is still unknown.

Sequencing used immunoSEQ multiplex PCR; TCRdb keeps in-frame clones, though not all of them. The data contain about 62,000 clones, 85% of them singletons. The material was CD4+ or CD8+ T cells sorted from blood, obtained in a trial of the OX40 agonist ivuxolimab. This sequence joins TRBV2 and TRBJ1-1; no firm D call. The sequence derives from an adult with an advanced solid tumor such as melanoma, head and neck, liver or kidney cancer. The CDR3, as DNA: TGTGCCAGCAGCCCGGAGGGAGGGTATACTGAAGCTTTCTTT. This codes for CASSPEGGYTEAFF.